These T cell receptor beta chains were read from a single sample in a study of T cells after yellow fever vaccination. TCRdb called the 5' RACE reads again in MiXCR, with one record for every CDR3 protein. The table lists a few hundred thousand distinct CDR3 sequences, about 15% of them singletons. The specimen was PBMCs, collected more than 4 days after the first yellow fever vaccination. All receptors come from a man aged 18 to 35 who received the YFV17D yellow fever vaccine. CDR3s include the opening cysteine and the closing phenylalanine or tryptophan. The D gene is left open where the match is weak. Some rows have no size entry. The others give once, few or many, or a class for an expanded clone.

J | V | size | D | DNA | CDR3
TRBJ2-3 | TRBV12-3/TRBV12-4 | many | NA | TGTGCCAGCAGTCGGGGGGCCGGAGATACGCAGTATTTT | CASSRGAGDTQYF
TRBJ2-1 | TRBV18 | few | NA | TGTGCCAGCTCACGGCCGCCCCCGACGTACAATGAGCAGTTCTTC | CASSRPPPTYNEQFF
TRBJ2-5 | TRBV15 | NA | NA | TGTGCCACCAGCAGAGAGGTCGGCACAAAAAGGACCCAGTACTTC | CATSREVGTKRTQYF
TRBJ2-3 | TRBV5-4 | NA | TRBD1 | TGTGCCAGCAGCTTGGTGGGCCCGGGACAGGGGGCGATCCTAGATACGCAGTATTTT | CASSLVGPGQGAILDTQYF
TRBJ2-3 | TRBV27 | few | NA | TGTGCCAGCAGTTTTCCCGACCCACAGAGCACAGATACGCAGTATTTT | CASSFPDPQSTDTQYF
TRBJ2-5 | TRBV5-6 | few | NA | TGTGCCAGCAGCGAGTTAGGAAGAGAGACCCAGTACTTC | CASSELGRETQYF
TRBJ2-5 | TRBV18 | NA | NA | TGTGCCAGCTCACCCCCCCAAGAGACCCAGTACTTC | CASSPPQETQYF
TRBJ2-2 | TRBV28 | few | NA | TGTGCCAGCAGTCGACAGGGAGGAGGCACCGGGGAGCTGTTTTTT | CASSRQGGGTGELFF
TRBJ2-1 | TRBV24-1 | few | NA | TGTGCCACCAGTGATACTAGCCAGGACTACAATGAGCAGTTCTTC | CATSDTSQDYNEQFF
TRBJ2-7 | TRBV20-1 | few | NA | TGCAGTGCTAGCCGGCGAGGCGAGCAGTACTTC | CSASRRGEQYF
TRBJ2-3 | TRBV9 | NA | TRBD2 | TGTGCCAGCAGCACCCGGACTAGCGGGGGGGCAAATACGCAGTATTTT | CASSTRTSGGANTQYF
TRBJ1-1 | TRBV7-2 | NA | NA | TGTGCCAGCAGCTCCAACAGTCAACCGACAGGAGAAGCTTTCTTT | CASSSNSQPTGEAFF